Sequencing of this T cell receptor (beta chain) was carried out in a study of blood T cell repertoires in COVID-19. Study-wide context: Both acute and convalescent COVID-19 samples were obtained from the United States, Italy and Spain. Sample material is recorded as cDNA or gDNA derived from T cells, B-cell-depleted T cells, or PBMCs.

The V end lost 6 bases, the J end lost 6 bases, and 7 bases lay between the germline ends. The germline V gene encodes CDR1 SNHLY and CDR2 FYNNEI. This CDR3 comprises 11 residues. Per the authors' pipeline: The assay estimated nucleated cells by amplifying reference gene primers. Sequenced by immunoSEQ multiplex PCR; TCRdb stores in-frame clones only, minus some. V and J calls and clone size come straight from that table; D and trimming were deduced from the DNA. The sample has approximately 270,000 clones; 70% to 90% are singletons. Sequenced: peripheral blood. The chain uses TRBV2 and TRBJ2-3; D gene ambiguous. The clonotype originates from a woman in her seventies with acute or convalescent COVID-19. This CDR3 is CASRVGDTQYF. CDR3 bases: TGTGCCAGCAGGGTCGGGGATACGCAGTATTTT.